The 23 T cell receptor beta chains reported below all come from one sample, sequenced in a study of metastatic and nonmetastatic thyroid tumors. Before thyroid surgery, none of the patients had received any treatment. TCRdb used MiXCR to call clones anew from the PCR reads. The table includes roughly 23,000 clones, around 19% detected once. Source material: adjacent normal tissue. These receptors came from a male donor with papillary thyroid cancer or a benign thyroid nodule (not recorded which). Some clones in this sample may be carry-over from other donors' samples.

Regarding this clone: This may be a read error: a much more frequent sequence differs by one nucleotide. Here the CDR3 DNA reads TGTGCCAGCAGCTTAGCGGGCTTCGACATCTCGAACACTGAAGCCTTCTTT. This encodes CASSLAGFDISNTEAFF. The gene calls are TRBV11-1 and TRBJ1-1; D ambiguous. The germline gives CDR1 SGHAT, CDR2 FQDESV (reference sequence). This CDR3 region has 17 residues.

This clone was seen many times. V gene TRBV20-1 combines with J gene TRBJ2-1, with no clear D. V was trimmed by 0 bases and J by 6 bases, leaving 6 bases between them. This CDR3 has 12 residues. Germline CDR1 and CDR2: DFQATT and SNEGSKA (reference sequence). The CDR3 DNA reads as TGCAGTGCTAGAGAGCCGGGCAATGAGCAGTTCTTC. It translates to CSAREPGNEQFF.

This clone is categorized as medium-sized. V gene TRBV27 combines with J gene TRBJ2-7, with D perhaps TRBD1 (6 bases). Deletions cut 2 bases from V and 3 bases from J, with 8 bases between. The germline gives CDR1 MNHEY, CDR2 SMNVEV (reference sequence). CDR3 length: 13 amino acids. In DNA form, the CDR3 reads TGTGCCAGCAGTTTACGCAGGGGCTACGAGCAGTACTTC. It codes for CASSLRRGYEQYF.

The chain employs TRBV5-4 and TRBJ2-5, with a tentative D call TRBD1 (5 bases). V lost 4 bases and J lost 5, with 12 bases in between. CDR1 and CDR2 from the germline V gene are SGHNT and YYREEE (reference sequence). The CDR3 runs 13 residues. DNA for the CDR3: TGTGCCAGCAGCCTGAGCAGGGATGAGACCCAGTACTTC. Amino acid sequence: CASSLSRDETQYF.

By its share, this clone is medium-sized (0.01 to 0.1%). This chain links TRBV12-3 or TRBV12-4 with TRBJ2-7, with no clear D. V lost 3 bases, J lost 0 bases, and 6 bases lay in between. The CDR3 covers 13 residues. CDR3 nucleotides: TGTGCCAGCAGTTTTGGTCTCTCCTACGAGCAGTACTTC. As protein: CASSFGLSYEQYF.

By share of the sample, this clone is medium-sized (0.01 to 0.1%). V is TRBV7-3 and J is TRBJ1-2; the match to TRBD1 covers 9 bases. The CDR3 is made up of 13 amino acids. CDR1 and CDR2 (germline): SGHTA, FQGTGA. The junction had 3 bases not matched to a gene; V was cut back by 5 bases and J by 5 bases. CDR3 nucleotide sequence: TGTGCCAGCAGCCACGGACAGGGGTATGGCTACACCTTC. It is translated as CASSHGQGYGYTF.

This clone ranks as medium-sized. The rearrangement uses TRBV6-1 and TRBJ1-2, with 9 bases aligning to TRBD1. The germline V gene encodes CDR1 MNHNS and CDR2 SASEGT. The CDR3 is 14 residues long. Trimming removed 6 bases from V and 7 bases from J; junction bases left unmatched: 9. Here the CDR3 DNA reads TGTGCCAGCAGGTGGGACAGGGAGAGGTCTGGCTACACCTTC. It is translated as CASRWDRERSGYTF.

Points on this clone: A junction end diverges from the germline sequence, so it may reflect a read error. V gene TRBV7-9 combines with J gene TRBJ2-1; 8 bases agree with TRBD2. There are 13 residues in the CDR3. Germline V gene data show CDR1 as SEHNR and CDR2 as FQNEAQ (reference sequence). The CDR3 here is CTSSAGTRGEQFF. The CDR3 DNA reads TGTACCAGCAGCGCTGGGACTAGGGGTGAGCAGTTCTTC. Full variable domain (missing parts from reference TRBV7-9 and TRBJ2-1): DTGVSQNPRHKITKRGQNVTFRCDPISEHNRLYWYRQTLGQGPEFLTYFQNEAQLEKSRLLSDRFSAERPKGSFSTLEIQRTEQGDSAMYLCTSSAGTRGEQFFGPGTRLTVL.

This chain uses TRBV5-1 with TRBJ2-7, with TRBD1 matching over 7 bases. The CDR3 runs 15 residues. With 6 bases clipped from V and 6 bases from J, the junction kept 15 bases outside the gene matches. The germline CDR1 and CDR2 sequences are SGHRS and YFSETQ. The CDR3 sequence is CASIPRGPDRAEQYF. As DNA, the CDR3 is TGCGCCAGCATCCCTCGGGGCCCCGACAGGGCCGAGCAGTACTTC.

Worth noting for this clone: Because it lacks the conserved phenylalanine or tryptophan at the end, this CDR3 is likely a read error. The rearrangement uses TRBV7-8 and TRBJ2-5; 7 positions match TRBD2. Germline values: CDR1 SGHVS, CDR2 FQNEAQ. The ends lost 6 bases at V and 5 bases at J; junction bases unmatched: 12. This CDR3 is built from 15 residues. The CDR3 DNA is TGTGCCAGCAGGTCCCCCTCGGGGGGATTGGAGACCCAGTACCTC. This encodes CASRSPSGGLETQYL.

This clone was seen more than once but under ten times. This sequence joins TRBV28 and TRBJ2-4, with D perhaps matching TRBD1 (6 bases). Germline V gives CDR1 MDHEN, CDR2 SYDVKM. The V end lost 7 bases, the J end lost 2 bases, and 24 bases lay between the germline ends. This CDR3 has 18 amino acids. CDR3: CASILPGHGAWTKNIQYF. CDR3 in DNA: TGTGCCAGCATCTTACCGGGACACGGGGCTTGGACCAAAAACATTCAGTACTTC.

This clone was picked up many times. This chain connects TRBV7-9 to TRBJ2-1; the D gene is possibly TRBD2 (5 bases). The CDR3 totals 14 residues. Germline V gives CDR1 SEHNR, CDR2 FQNEAQ (reference sequence). The V gene lost 5 bases and the J gene lost 11 bases, with 19 bases spanning the gap. This chain's CDR3 is CASSPPLLAMQQFF. For the CDR3, the DNA is TGTGCCAGCAGCCCCCCTCTGCTAGCAATGCAGCAGTTCTTC.

The chain combines TRBV7-9 with TRBJ2-7; weak D call: TRBD1 (5 bases). Trimming left V 5 bases short and J 2 bases short, with 16 bases between. The CDR3 has 15 residues. Per the germline V gene, CDR1 is SEHNR and CDR2 is FQNEAQ (reference sequence). This CDR3 reads CASSRPDRPAYEQYF. The CDR3 DNA follows: TGTGCCAGCAGCCGGCCTGACAGACCAGCCTACGAGCAGTACTTC.

Many counts were recorded for this clone. The rearrangement uses TRBV28 and TRBJ1-2; D is unresolved. The germline V and J ends were trimmed by 1 base and 7 bases, with 10 bases remaining between them. Germline assignment: CDR1 MDHEN and CDR2 SYDVKM. The CDR3 is made up of 13 amino acids. CDR3 DNA: TGTGCCAGCAGTTTATTTTGGGGTAGTGGCTACACCTTC. Protein sequence: CASSLFWGSGYTF.

Remarks on this clone: A read error may account for a junction end that differs from germline. For the CDR3, the DNA is TGTGCCAGCACACATGGAACCTCTGGGGCAAACGTCATGACTTTC. The encoded protein is CASTHGTSGANVMTF. J is TRBJ2-6 and V is TRBV27, with D tentatively TRBD1 (5 bases). The CDR3 extends over 15 amino acids. Germline CDR1 reads MNHEY; CDR2 reads SMNVEV (reference sequence).

This clone occurred many times. The chain recombines TRBV18 with TRBJ1-2; 9 nucleotides match TRBD1. The CDR3 is 15 amino acids. Germline V CDR1 and CDR2: KGHSH, LQKENI. The trim removed 1 base at V and 8 bases at J, leaving 8 bases unmatched. The CDR3 nucleotides read TGTGCCAGCTCACCACGGGACAGGGTGGCAGGAGGCTACACCTTC. Translation: CASSPRDRVAGGYTF.

In this sample, this clone turned up many times. CDR3 region: CASSTRQGVSREQYV. The DNA for the CDR3 is TGTGCCAGCAGCACCCGCCAAGGGGTGTCTCGGGAGCAGTACGTC. The rearrangement uses TRBV5-5 and TRBJ2-7; TRBD1 might be the D (5 bases). The CDR3 sequence is 15 residues long. CDR1 and CDR2 (germline): SGHKS, YYEKEE (reference sequence). V was pared by 4 bases and J by 7 bases, with 21 bases between.

This clone was observed a handful of times. One junction end disagrees with the germline gene, perhaps due to a read error. The V and J genes are TRBV6-1 and TRBJ2-7; D remains ambiguous. This CDR3 contains 11 residues. In germline, CDR1 is MNHNS, CDR2 SASEGT. CDR3: CASSPSYEKCF. DNA for the CDR3: TGTGCCAGCAGTCCGTCCTACGAGAAGTGCTTC.

This clone was seen a few times. The chain combines TRBV10-1 with TRBJ2-1; D ambiguous. Deletions cut 2 bases from V and 6 bases from J, with 14 bases between. This CDR3 spans 15 amino acids. The V gene's germline CDR1 is WNHNN and CDR2 SYGVQD (reference sequence). CDR3 amino acids: CASSEELCIVNEQFF. The CDR3 coding sequence is TGCGCCAGCAGTGAGGAACTATGTATTGTCAATGAGCAGTTCTTC.

This clone was counted between two and nine times. The rearrangement joins TRBV6-2 or TRBV6-3 to TRBJ2-3, with D perhaps TRBD2 (6 bases). This CDR3 is built from 15 residues. Germline CDR1 MNHEY, CDR2 SVGEGT. Trimming left V 10 bases short and J 3 bases short, with 20 bases between. The CDR3 protein is CATNFQDYRTDTQYF. Written as DNA, the CDR3 is TGTGCCACGAATTTCCAGGACTATCGAACAGATACGCAGTATTTT.

The chain has TRBV6-2 or TRBV6-3 and TRBJ2-1; 12 bases match TRBD1. Looked up from germline, CDR1 is MNHEY and CDR2 is SVGEGT. The J segment lost 8 bases and the V segment lost 5 bases, leaving 10 bases of the junction unmatched. The CDR3 consists of 16 residues. This CDR3 is CASSSAGQGAIDEQFF. The CDR3 DNA reads as TGTGCCAGCAGTAGTGCGGGACAGGGGGCGATCGATGAGCAGTTCTTC.

This clone came up many times. V gene TRBV7-8 combines with J gene TRBJ2-3; D uncertain. V shed 0 bases and J shed 6 bases, with 10 bases lying between them. CDR3 length: 14 amino acids. Germline V lookup: CDR1 SGHVS, CDR2 FQNEAQ. The CDR3 region has the DNA TGTGCCAGCAGCTTAGCTCGCCTCGGGGATACGCAGTATTTT. Protein product: CASSLARLGDTQYF.

This clone occurred a few times. A much more abundant neighbour one base away suggests this may be a read error. The chain recombines TRBV7-3 with TRBJ2-1; 7 bases line up with TRBD2. This CDR3 spans 15 amino acids. The V segment lost 2 bases and the J segment 8 bases; nucleotides outside the gene matches: 9. The germline CDR1 and CDR2 sequences are SGHTA and FQGTGA. Written as DNA, the CDR3 is TGTGCCAGCAGCTTAGGGGCGGGGGTCCGGGATGAGCAGTTCTTC. Its protein product is CASSLGAGVRDEQFF.